This entry lists 19 T cell receptor beta chains sequenced from one sample in a study of tumor-infiltrating lymphocytes in primary liver carcinoma. Alongside blood RNA obtained from unsorted whole blood, germline DNA was also extracted. TCR beta cDNA came from about 0.45 ug total RNA, primed with a constant-region primer. Three nested multiplex PCR rounds of slightly modified ARM-PCR generated TCR beta libraries. The two initial PCR rounds, 9 to 11 cycles each, used TRBV1-TRBV30 forward and C-beta reverse primers. In TCRdb, the multiplex PCR reads were re-called with MiXCR into one record per CDR3 protein. This table holds about 320,000 distinct CDR3 sequences, nearly 60% found once. The sample comprised peripheral blood. The receptors derive from a woman aged 25-40 years with primary liver carcinoma and hepatitis B virus infection.

This clonotype was seen at least ten times. The rearrangement uses TRBV12-3 or TRBV12-4 and TRBJ2-3, with a weak D call TRBD2 (5 bases). Deletions cut 6 bases from V and 1 base from J, with 14 bases between. This CDR3 has 15 residues. The CDR3 spells CASRAERLGTDTQYF. CDR3 bases: TGTGCCAGCAGGGCAGAGCGGTTAGGCACAGATACGCAGTATTTT.

On this clonotype itself: This may stem from a read error, because a much larger clone lies one nucleotide away. The rearrangement links TRBV5-6 to TRBJ2-3; weak D call: TRBD2 (6 bases). Germline CDR1 reads SGHDT; CDR2 reads YYEEEE. CDR3 length: 13 residues. V gave up 6 bases and J gave up 5 bases, with 13 bases separating them. For the CDR3, the DNA is TGTGCCAGCAACGTACTAGCAGAAGATACGCAGTATTTT. Translating gives CASNVLAEDTQYF.

The table lists this clonotype with a few counts. DNA for the CDR3: TGTGCCAGCAACCCCACGGTGGACGCCCGGGACGAGCAGTACTTC. This encodes CASNPTVDARDEQYF. This rearrangement joins TRBV7-9 to TRBJ2-7, with unresolved D. The CDR3 length is 15 residues. Deletions cut 7 bases from V and 5 bases from J, with 21 bases between. Per the germline V gene, CDR1 is SEHNR and CDR2 is FQNEAQ (reference sequence).

The chain carries TRBV4-2 and TRBJ2-5; no reliable D call. The CDR3 length is 14 residues. Per the germline V gene, CDR1 is LGHNA and CDR2 is YNFKEQ. The V and J ends lost 1 base and 5 bases respectively, with 11 bases between them. The CDR3: CASSQVGSLETQYF. The CDR3 nucleotides are TGTGCCAGCAGCCAAGTAGGGTCGTTGGAGACCCAGTACTTC.

A remark on this clonotype: A read error may be the cause here, since a much bigger clone is one base away. This chain uses TRBV6-2 or TRBV6-3 with TRBJ2-7, with TRBD1 matching 7 bases. The germline V gene encodes CDR1 MNHEY and CDR2 SVGEGT. This CDR3 is built from 16 residues. This CDR3 reads CAGSGRGGSSVYEQYF. Here the CDR3 DNA reads TGTGCCGGCAGTGGGAGAGGGGGCTCGTCCGTTTACGAGCAGTACTTC.

Ten or more counts support this clonotype. This chain connects TRBV11-2 to TRBJ2-5; perhaps TRBD1 as D (6 bases). Germline CDR1 reads SGHAT; CDR2 reads FQNNGV. Trimming shortened V by 1 base and J by 1 base, and 16 bases separated the two germline ends. The length of the CDR3 is 17 residues. CDR3 DNA sequence: TGTGCCAGCAGCTTAGTTCGTACAGGGTCGGGCCAAGAGACCCAGTACTTC. It specifies CASSLVRTGSGQETQYF.

J is TRBJ2-5 and V is TRBV11-2; the D gene could be TRBD1 or TRBD2 (5 bases each). This CDR3 has 14 residues. The V gene lost 8 bases and the J gene lost 5 bases, with 18 bases spanning the gap. Germline-derived CDR1 and CDR2 are SGHAT and FQNNGV. CDR3 sequence reads: CASGSGTQRETQYF. In nucleotides, the CDR3 is TGTGCCAGCGGCTCCGGGACCCAGAGGGAGACCCAGTACTTC. The full variable domain, with the rest looked up from reference TRBV11-2 and TRBJ2-5, is EAGVAQSPRYKIIEKRQSVAFWCNPISGHATLYWYQQILGQGPKLLIQFQNNGVVDDSQLPKDRFSAERLKGVDSTLKIQPAKLEDSAVYLCASGSGTQRETQYFGPGTRLLVL.

The chain carries TRBV4-1 and TRBJ2-3; 10 positions match TRBD1. Germline CDR1 MGHRA, CDR2 YSYEKL. The CDR3 has 17 residues. Trimming at V came to 2 bases and at J to 2 bases, leaving 7 bases not matched to a gene. This CDR3 is CASSQFPGQGNTDTQYF. The CDR3 nucleotides are TGCGCCAGCAGCCAATTTCCGGGACAGGGGAACACAGATACGCAGTATTTT.

For this clonotype: This may arise from a read error, as a much more abundant clone is one base away. The chain is built from TRBV6-5 and TRBJ2-1; D gene ambiguous. Looked up from germline, CDR1 is MNHEY and CDR2 is SVGAGI. V lost 0 bases to trimming and J lost 0 bases, with 15 bases between them. CDR3 length: 18 residues. CDR3 coding DNA: TGTGCCAGCAGTTACTCCGGTCGGCACTCTAGCTCCTACAATGAGCAGTTCTTC. Amino acids: CASSYSGRHSSSYNEQFF.

Of note for this clonotype: At one end the junction does not follow the germline gene, possibly because of a read error. The J gene is TRBJ2-1, the V gene TRBV6-5, with D perhaps TRBD1 or TRBD2 (5 bases each). This CDR3 region has 16 residues. Germline V gene lookup returns CDR1 MNHEY and CDR2 SVGAGI. Here the CDR3 reads CVSCPAFGGAYNEQFF. The CDR3 region has the DNA TGTGTCAGCTGTCCCGCCTTTGGGGGAGCCTACAATGAGCAGTTCTTC.

A note on this clonotype: The junction differs from germline at one of its ends, possibly a read error. V usage is TRBV6-2 or TRBV6-3 and J usage is TRBJ1-1, with D unresolved. CDR1 and CDR2 from the germline V gene are MNHEY and SVGEGT. The CDR3 has 13 residues. In DNA, the CDR3 is TGTACCAGCAGTTACAGAGGGAGGACTGAAGCTTTCTTT. Amino acid sequence: CTSSYRGRTEAFF.

Remarks on this clonotype: Possible read error: a much larger clone is one base away. The genes are TRBV11-1 and TRBJ2-2, with TRBD1 matching over 7 bases. The length of the CDR3 is 13 residues. Germline V gene lookup returns CDR1 SGHAT and CDR2 FQDESV (reference sequence). CDR3 protein: CVSSLQGPGELFF. CDR3 nucleotides: TGTGTCAGCAGCTTACAGGGGCCCGGGGAGCTGTTTTTT. Together with reference TRBV11-1 and TRBJ2-2, the CDR3 gives the full variable domain: EAEVAQSPRYKITEKSQAVAFWCDPISGHATLYWYRQILGQGPELLVQFQDESVVDDSQLPKDRFSAERLKGVDSTLKIQPAELGDSAMYLCVSSLQGPGELFFGEGSRLTVL.

The chain is built from TRBV7-8 and TRBJ2-3, with 8 bases lining up with TRBD2. Germline V gives CDR1 SGHVS, CDR2 FQNEAQ. The CDR3 runs 16 residues. J gave up 3 bases and V 4 bases, and 9 bases lay outside the gene matches. As DNA, the CDR3 is TGTGCCAGCAGCTCAAGAGGGGGACTAGGAACAGATACGCAGTATTTT. Protein product: CASSSRGGLGTDTQYF.

Turning to this clonotype: It may be a read error: a sequence one base away is much more abundant. This is likely a read error, given that the CDR3 carries no conserved phenylalanine or tryptophan at its end. The V and J genes are TRBV12-3 or TRBV12-4 and TRBJ1-6, with D uncertain. This CDR3 contains 12 residues. The V end was cut by 6 bases, the J end by 7 bases, with 7 bases between. CDR3: CASSPSNSPLHC. As DNA, the CDR3 is TGTGCCAGCAGCCCCTCGAATTCACCCCTCCACTGT.

This chain connects TRBV4-1 to TRBJ2-3, with TRBD1 matching 10 bases. Trimming at V came to 3 bases and at J to 7 bases, leaving 16 bases not matched to a gene. Looked up from germline, CDR1 is MGHRA and CDR2 is YSYEKL. This CDR3 comprises 18 residues. CDR3: CASSQVGARGTGDNTQYF. The DNA of the CDR3 is TGCGCCAGCAGCCAGGTTGGGGCTCGCGGGACAGGGGACAATACGCAGTATTTT.

This clonotype was observed many times. V usage is TRBV4-3 and J usage is TRBJ2-7; D is unclear. This CDR3 is built from 16 residues. The germline CDR1 and CDR2 sequences are LGHNA and YSLEER. With 4 bases removed from V and 0 bases from J, the gap between germline ends came to 16 bases. In DNA, the CDR3 is TGCGCCAGCAGCCCCAAAACTACGGGCACCTCCTACGAGCAGTACTTC. It translates to CASSPKTTGTSYEQYF.

J is TRBJ2-3 and V is TRBV28; D remains ambiguous. Germline assignment: CDR1 MDHEN and CDR2 SYDVKM. With 3 bases removed from V and 1 base from J, the gap between germline ends came to 8 bases. The CDR3 spans 14 residues. CDR3 region: CASSFILGTDTQYF. As DNA, the CDR3 is TGTGCCAGCAGTTTTATATTGGGCACAGATACGCAGTATTTT.

As for this clonotype: The final CDR3 position lacks the conserved phenylalanine or tryptophan, pointing to a likely read error. The chain uses TRBV10-3 and TRBJ2-7; 10 nucleotides line up with TRBD2. V dropped 6 bases and J dropped 3; count of bases not matched to a gene: 11. CDR1 and CDR2 from the germline V gene are ENHRY and SYGVKD. The CDR3 is 16 residues long. CDR3 sequence reads: CAIRDPSGRAVYEQYS. In DNA, the CDR3 is TGTGCCATCAGAGACCCAAGCGGGAGGGCCGTCTACGAGCAGTACTCC.

The V and J genes are TRBV5-6 and TRBJ2-5, with D perhaps matching TRBD2 (6 bases). V gave up 4 bases and J gave up 3 bases, with 22 bases separating them. Germline CDR1 is SGHDT and CDR2 is YYEEEE. The CDR3 totals 17 residues. The CDR3 coding sequence is TGTGCCAGCAGCCGGCCGGGACTCAATATTTGGGAAGAGACCCAGTACTTC. Translation: CASSRPGLNIWEETQYF.